Sequencing of this TCR beta chain was carried out in a study of blood T cell repertoires in COVID-19. Study information: COVID-19 samples from acute and convalescent phases originated in the United States, Italy and Spain. PBMCs, B-cell-depleted T cells, or T cells provided the cDNA or gDNA that made up the material.

CDR1 is SGHRS, CDR2 YFSETQ, per germline. Germline trimming cut 0 bases from V and 7 bases from J; bases unmatched to any gene: 6. This CDR3 has 15 amino acids. Original data processing: Researchers report that nucleated cell counts were estimated from reference gene primer amplification. The assay was immunoSEQ multiplex PCR, and TCRdb's table has in-frame clones only and misses some. V, J and clone size derive from that table, while D and trimming were established from the DNA sequence. The table includes approximately 70,000 clones, 70% to 85% detected once. The chain is built from TRBV5-1 and TRBJ2-2, with 7 bases that match TRBD2. The receptor comes from a woman between 50 and 59 years old with acute or convalescent COVID-19. Sequences were obtained from peripheral blood. The CDR3 nucleotides are TGCGCCAGCAGCTTGGCCTCGGCGGGGGTCGGGGAGCTGTTTTTT. Translating gives CASSLASAGVGELFF.